This T cell receptor (beta chain) was profiled in a study of blood T cell repertoires in COVID-19. The overall study: The cDNA or gDNA used as material had been derived from T cells, B-cell-depleted T cells, or PBMCs.

V lost 4 bases, J lost 11 bases, and 13 bases stayed unmatched. This CDR3 is built from 16 residues. CDR1 LNHDA and CDR2 SQIVND come from the germline V gene (reference sequence). A Seattle source enrolled patients during active infection and followed them longitudinally. In the authors' workflow: Amplified reference gene primers provided the basis for estimating nucleated cell counts. Method: immunoSEQ multiplex PCR; TCRdb's copy keeps in-frame clones and lacks some. That table gives V, J and clone size, and the DNA gave D and trimming. The table lists 250,000 to 400,000 clones, around 88% of them singletons.

The TCR sequence derives from a woman under 40 with COVID-19, enrolled during active disease. The chain combines TRBV19 with TRBJ1-4, with 10 bases fitting TRBD1. Sequencing used peripheral blood. For the CDR3, the DNA is TGTGCCAGTAGTAACACCTTACCTCAGGACAGGGGGAAACTGTTTTTT. Encoded protein: CASSNTLPQDRGKLFF.